This entry features one TCR beta chain sequence. Its antigen remains unidentified. The sample originates from a study of CXCR3-negative and CXCR3-positive naive CD8 T cells. Study-wide points: With CXCR3 expression partially decreased after cryopreservation, most assays relied on fresh PBMCs.

The TRB cDNA libraries were prepared by 5' RACE with UMI labels. For each CDR3 protein, TCRdb gives one entry from its re-call of the 5' RACE reads, without DNA. This repertoire comprises around 48,000 distinct CDR3 sequences; its ten largest clones make up 15%. There are 16 residues in the CDR3. Germline CDR1 SGHVS, CDR2 FQNEAQ. Sequenced input: memory CD8+ T cells from blood. This TCR came from a human donor in good health. Some clones in this sample may be carry-over from other donors' samples. The V gene is TRBV7-8, the J gene TRBJ2-6; lacking DNA, the TRBD2 call made by TCRdb goes unchecked. This CDR3 is CASSLWALSGANVLTF.